This note documents a single T cell receptor (beta chain) sequence. Its antigen remains unknown. The record originates from a study of PD-1 blockade in classical Hodgkin lymphoma. Overall study findings and caveats: By C4D1, diversity of CD4+ TCRs had risen significantly, whereas that of CD8+ TCRs had not. In newly diagnosed patients, baseline TCR diversity was reportedly below that of healthy donors.

The table came from immunoSEQ multiplex PCR; TCRdb's copy has only in-frame clones and leaves some out. The table records 95,000 to 100,000 clones, roughly 89% of them present only once. Each of the patients experienced relapse following autologous stem cell transplantation, and their brentuximab vedotin exposure differed. Patients had relapsed/refractory classical Hodgkin lymphoma with complete response, partial response or progressive disease as best response. CDR1 and CDR2 (germline): MNHNY, SVGAGI (reference sequence). The CDR3 has 14 residues. Trimming pared 2 bases from V and 5 bases from J, leaving 11 bases between.

The TCR sequence derives from a human donor with classical Hodgkin lymphoma. The sequenced sample was peripheral blood mononuclear cells (PBMCs), obtained before the second cycle of nivolumab. V gene TRBV6-6 combines with J gene TRBJ2-3; TRBD1 might be the D (5 bases). CDR3: CASSYPAGQDTQYF. CDR3 sequence (DNA): TGTGCCAGCAGTTACCCCGCCGGACAAGATACGCAGTATTTT.